The next 8 T cell receptor beta chains were all read from a single sample in a study of T cell repertoires in cytomegalovirus infection. A single record per CDR3 protein comes from TCRdb applying MiXCR to the reads. The sample has hundreds of thousands of distinct CDR3 sequences; 6% to 8% are singletons. The sequenced material came from PBMCs. The receptors stem from a human donor in good health (CMV status not recorded). Some clones in this sample may be carry-over from other donors' samples.

This clonotype showed up many times. This chain uses TRBV7-2 with TRBJ2-5; D may correspond to TRBD1 or TRBD2 (6 bases each). Germline-derived CDR1 and CDR2 are SGHTA and FQGNSA. The V gene lost 4 bases and the J gene lost 0 bases, with 15 bases spanning the gap. This CDR3 comprises 16 residues. The CDR3 is CASSSLKGGYQETQYF. CDR3 bases: TGTGCCAGCAGCTCCCTTAAGGGGGGCTACCAAGAGACCCAGTACTTC.

This clonotype was seen a handful of times. This chain joins TRBV11-2 and TRBJ2-1; D not certain. Between the trimmed V and J ends, which lost 1 base and 3 bases, there was a span of 10 bases. This CDR3 comprises 15 residues. Germline CDR1 SGHAT, CDR2 FQNNGV. The CDR3 reads CASSLVVTIYNEQFF. The CDR3 DNA follows: TGTGCCAGCAGCTTAGTGGTGACCATCTACAATGAGCAGTTCTTC.

At least ten counts were recorded for this clonotype. This sequence joins TRBV6-5 and TRBJ1-2, with 9 bases lining up with TRBD1. The ends lost 4 bases at V and 4 bases at J; junction bases unmatched: 7. This CDR3 is 15 amino acids long. The germline V gene encodes CDR1 MNHEY and CDR2 SVGAGI. The CDR3 loop reads CASSFTGGAPYGYTF. CDR3 in DNA: TGTGCCAGCAGTTTCACAGGGGGCGCACCCTATGGCTACACCTTC.

This clonotype came up many times. CDR3 loop: CASSRFTQETQYF. The CDR3 DNA reads TGTGCCAGCAGCCGGTTCACCCAAGAGACCCAGTACTTC. V gene TRBV6-2 or TRBV6-3 combines with J gene TRBJ2-5, with D unclear. CDR3 length: 13 residues. Trimming removed 6 bases at V and 1 base at J, with 9 bases between. Germline CDR1 reads MNHEY; CDR2 reads SVGEGT.

Many counts were recorded for this clonotype. CDR3 coding DNA: TGCGCCAGCAGCTTGGCGTCCTCCGGGATAAGCACAGATACGCAGTATTTT. Translated: CASSLASSGISTDTQYF. This sequence joins TRBV5-1 and TRBJ2-3; D perhaps matches TRBD2 (5 bases). V lost 0 bases to trimming and J lost 0 bases, with 14 bases between them. The CDR3 spans 17 residues. In germline, CDR1 is SGHRS, CDR2 YFSETQ.

This clonotype has ten or more counts. The CDR3 DNA sequence: TGTGCCAGCAGTTTCCCCGGGACAACTAATGAAAAACTGTTTTTT. It is translated as CASSFPGTTNEKLFF. The genes are TRBV28 and TRBJ1-4; the D is unclear. There are 15 residues in the CDR3. Germline V gene sequence: CDR1 MDHEN, CDR2 SYDVKM. The germline V and J ends were trimmed by 3 bases and 0 bases, with 8 bases remaining between them.

This clonotype has ten or more counts. The chain combines TRBV20-1 with TRBJ1-2; the D is unclear. This CDR3 region has 14 residues. Germline assignment: CDR1 DFQATT and CDR2 SNEGSKA (reference sequence). V was clipped by 6 bases and J by 1 base, with 15 bases between them. The CDR3 is CSADPGLSNYGYTF. The CDR3 DNA reads as TGCAGTGCCGACCCGGGCCTCAGTAACTATGGCTACACCTTC.

In its sample, this clonotype was seen many times. The rearrangement joins TRBV12-3 or TRBV12-4 to TRBJ2-3, with a possible D match to TRBD1 (5 bases). The CDR3 sequence is 14 residues long. V gave up 4 bases and J gave up 2 bases, with 10 bases separating them. The DNA of the CDR3 is TGTGCCAGCAGTTGGGGCGGCCCCACAGATACGCAGTATTTT. The encoded protein is CASSWGGPTDTQYF.